One T cell receptor (beta chain) is described in this entry. Antigen specificity is unknown. CDR1 and CDR2 from the germline V gene are LNHNV and YYDKDF (reference sequence). The CDR3 spans 15 residues. The entry originates in a study of ipilimumab plus nivolumab after autologous stem cell transplantation. Study overall: The myeloma group: high-risk transplant-naive, or relapse within 3 years after first autologous transplant. Broader study findings: Authors suggest TCR repertoire, Treg phenotype and gut microbiota support further study.

Through week 26, nivolumab 3 mg/kg IV was given weeks 1, 4, 7, 10, then biweekly. The table came from immunoSEQ multiplex PCR; TCRdb's copy has only in-frame clones and leaves some out. The sample shows about 9,400 clones, 60% to 80% of them seen only once. This receptor was obtained from a female donor with multiple myeloma. The source material was PBMCs, sampled in a trial of ipilimumab plus nivolumab as post-transplant consolidation. The chain links TRBV15 to TRBJ2-5, with D unresolved. The end of the DNA fits TRBJ2-7 better, so the J call may be wrong. In DNA form, the CDR3 reads TGTGCCACCAGCTTCCAGACTGATTCCTCCTACGAGCAGTACTTC. Translation: CATSFQTDSSYEQYF.